This passage covers 15 T cell receptor beta chains from one sample sequenced in a study of T cells after yellow fever vaccination. Using its own MiXCR run on the 5' RACE reads, TCRdb lists one record per CDR3 protein. The sample includes some 500,000 distinct CDR3 sequences, approximately 13% of them seen just once. Source: PBMCs, taken on the day of the yellow fever booster vaccination. All receptors come from a young man who received the YFV17D yellow fever vaccine.

There are a few counts of this clonotype. This chain uses TRBV7-9 with TRBJ1-2; D gene uncertain. The germline gives CDR1 SEHNR, CDR2 FQNEAQ (reference sequence). This CDR3 has 13 residues. Trimming stripped 5 bases from V and 7 bases from J, with 14 bases between. CDR3 sequence (DNA): TGTGCCAGCAGCCCTAGTGCGGCGGTTGGCTACACCTTC. It yields the protein CASSPSAAVGYTF.

This clonotype has a handful of counts. J is TRBJ2-5 and V is TRBV12-3 or TRBV12-4; perhaps TRBD1 as D (5 bases). V lost 3 bases to trimming and J lost 7 bases, with 15 bases between them. The CDR3 spans 14 residues. The CDR3: CASSLSGPQGTQYF. The CDR3, as DNA: TGTGCCAGCAGTTTGAGTGGCCCGCAGGGGACCCAGTACTTC.

The CDR3 loop reads CSARDYQDNEKLFF. The CDR3 nucleotides read TGCAGTGCTAGAGACTACCAGGATAATGAAAAACTGTTTTTT. The chain links TRBV20-1 to TRBJ1-4; D is undetermined. Trimming removed 0 bases from V and 4 bases from J, with 9 bases in between. Per germline, CDR1 DFQATT and CDR2 SNEGSKA (reference sequence). The CDR3 length is 14 residues.

This clonotype was counted a few times. The J gene is TRBJ2-1, the V gene TRBV12-3 or TRBV12-4; weak D call: TRBD2 (6 bases). This CDR3 comprises 15 residues. The germline V and J ends were trimmed by 1 base and 7 bases, with 14 bases remaining between them. CDR3 sequence reads: CASSLGLAEVNEQFF. The CDR3 DNA follows: TGTGCCAGCAGTTTAGGGTTAGCGGAGGTAAATGAGCAGTTCTTC.

A few counts support this clonotype. The gene calls are TRBV12-3 or TRBV12-4 and TRBJ2-1, with a tentative D call TRBD2 (6 bases). With 3 bases removed from V and 8 bases from J, the gap between germline ends came to 11 bases. The CDR3 covers 13 residues. The CDR3 DNA is TGTGCCAGCAGTTTGCCCGGGAGCTATGAGCAGTTCTTC. Protein: CASSLPGSYEQFF.

This clonotype has just a few counts. The chain is built from TRBV25-1 and TRBJ2-2, with D perhaps assigned TRBD1 or TRBD2 (5 bases each). Looked up from germline, CDR1 is MGHDK and CDR2 is SYGVNS. The V and J ends lost 6 bases and 5 bases respectively, with 13 bases between them. The length of the CDR3 is 14 residues. The CDR3 nucleotides read TGTGCCAGCAGAGCAGGGACGATAACCGGGGAGCTGTTTTTT. Its protein product is CASRAGTITGELFF.

This clonotype was counted between two and nine times. J is TRBJ2-2 and V is TRBV3-1; D is unresolved. Germline CDR1 LGHDT, CDR2 YNNKEL (reference sequence). Trimming removed 4 bases from V and 0 bases from J, with 6 bases in between. CDR3 length equals 14 residues. DNA for the CDR3: TGTGCCAGCAGCCCCTACTCGAACACCGGGGAGCTGTTTTTT. Its translation: CASSPYSNTGELFF.

This chain connects TRBV11-2 to TRBJ2-1; 9 positions match TRBD2. J gave up 3 bases and V 2 bases, and 11 bases lay outside the gene matches. The CDR3 totals 18 residues. Germline V gives CDR1 SGHAT, CDR2 FQNNGV. The CDR3 spells CASSLRGISGSYYNEQFF. CDR3 DNA: TGTGCCAGCAGCTTACGGGGGATTAGCGGGAGTTACTACAATGAGCAGTTCTTC.

This clonotype was seen a handful of times. V and J are TRBV20-1 and TRBJ2-1; perhaps TRBD2 as D (5 bases). Germline V CDR1 and CDR2: DFQATT, SNEGSKA (reference sequence). With 5 bases removed from V and 6 bases from J, the gap between germline ends came to 17 bases. CDR3 length: 14 residues. The CDR3 spells CSAGAATAGNEQFF. Here the CDR3 DNA reads TGCAGTGCTGGAGCGGCTACCGCAGGCAATGAGCAGTTCTTC.

The rearrangement links TRBV29-1 to TRBJ2-5; TRBD2 matches at 15 bases. CDR1 is SQVTM and CDR2 is ANQGSEA in the germline V gene. With V trimmed by 7 bases and J by 5 bases, 8 bases remained unmatched. The CDR3 spans 15 residues. The CDR3 nucleotides are TGCAGCGCCCGAGGGACTAGCGGGAGGTACGAGACCCAGTACTTC. This gives the protein CSARGTSGRYETQYF.

V and J are TRBV7-2 and TRBJ2-3, with 7 bases identical to TRBD1. CDR3 size: 15 residues. V dropped 5 bases and J dropped 2; count of bases not matched to a gene: 7. Germline CDR1 SGHTA, CDR2 FQGNSA. CDR3 region: CASSSQTGITDTQYF. CDR3 nucleotides: TGTGCCAGCAGCAGTCAGACAGGGATCACAGATACGCAGTATTTT.

This clonotype was detected a few times. This rearrangement joins TRBV12-3 or TRBV12-4 to TRBJ2-7, with D possibly being TRBD2 (5 bases). The CDR3 runs to 15 residues. The V end lost 5 bases, the J end lost 4 bases, and 18 bases lay between the germline ends. Here the CDR3 reads CASSLSPGSSYEQYF. The CDR3 DNA sequence: TGTGCCAGCAGTCTAAGTCCGGGGTCATCGTACGAGCAGTACTTC.

This clonotype was counted a few times. The gene calls are TRBV6-5 and TRBJ2-3, with D possibly being TRBD1 or TRBD2 (6 bases each). The V end lost 2 bases, the J end lost 6 bases, and 12 bases lay between the germline ends. CDR3 length: 14 residues. Per the germline V gene, CDR1 is MNHEY and CDR2 is SVGAGI. The CDR3 spells CASSYITGRDTQYF. CDR3 DNA: TGTGCCAGCAGTTACATTACAGGGAGGGATACGCAGTATTTT.

The gene calls are TRBV12-3 or TRBV12-4 and TRBJ1-1; D is possibly TRBD1 (6 bases). The CDR3 covers 14 residues. V was pared by 4 bases and J by 1 base, with 10 bases between. The CDR3 reads CASSWTERNTEAFF. In DNA, the CDR3 is TGTGCCAGCAGTTGGACAGAACGGAACACTGAAGCTTTCTTT.

This clonotype was found a few times. The chain joins TRBV4-3 to TRBJ2-5, with TRBD2 identical over 7 bases. Per the germline V gene, CDR1 is LGHNA and CDR2 is YSLEER. There are 19 residues in the CDR3. Losses at the gene ends were 4 bases for V and 4 bases for J; bases not matched to a gene: 21. The chain's CDR3 is CASSPGRNSGNLLVETQYF. CDR3 DNA: TGCGCCAGCAGCCCCGGGAGGAACAGCGGGAACCTCCTGGTAGAGACCCAGTACTTC.